This TCR beta chain was captured in a study of early T cells in non-severe SARS-CoV-2 infection. Looking at the study overall: With bulk RNA from unsorted whole blood as input, sequencing yielded unpaired chains.

Individual cDNA molecules received unique molecular identifiers. TCRdb reprocessed the 5' RACE reads via MiXCR and lists one record per CDR3 protein. The sample has under 100,000 distinct CDR3 sequences, roughly 13% seen once. Findings and limits, study-wide: Anti-spike CD8 specificities were favored by VDJdb matching, whose results missed private and CD4 specificities.

CDR3 length equals 14 residues. V lost 0 bases, J lost 3 bases, and 6 bases lay in between. Germline V gene lookup returns CDR1 ENHRY and CDR2 SYGVKD. A word on this clonotype: What it binds is unknown.

Sequences were obtained from whole blood. This chain uses TRBV10-3 with TRBJ2-1; D is ambiguous. This TCR came from an adult who was a healthcare worker with PCR-confirmed SARS-CoV-2 infection or an uninfected control (not recorded which). The CDR3 coding sequence is TGTGCCATCAGTGAGTCCGGCAACTACAATGAGCAGTTCTTC. Its translation: CAISESGNYNEQFF.